This T cell receptor beta chain came from a study of T cells in Graves' hyperthyroidism and ophthalmopathy. V lost 6 bases to trimming and J lost 4 bases; unmatched junction nucleotides: 10. The CDR3 covers 15 residues. This clonotype was picked up a small number of times. The CDR3 regions of TCR beta were amplified from RNA transcripts. A first-round RT-PCR of the TCR CDR3 used the HTBI primer set. TCRdb called the multiplex PCR reads again in MiXCR, with one record for every CDR3 protein. The data contain 300,000 to 350,000 distinct CDR3 sequences, around 13% of them singletons. This receptor was taken from a woman in her twenties or thirties with Graves' hyperthyroidism. The sequenced material came from blood. The chain employs TRBV12-3 or TRBV12-4 and TRBJ2-5, with 8 bases matching TRBD1. CDR3: CASSRQTGVGETQYF. Written as DNA, the CDR3 is TGTGCCAGCAGCCGACAGACAGGGGTCGGAGAGACCCAGTACTTC.